One and the same sample provided the 10 T cell receptor beta chains below, sequenced in a study of somatic mutations in cytotoxic T cells in rheumatoid arthritis. Using immunoSEQ multiplex PCR, the repertoire was profiled, and TCRdb retains in-frame clones only, with some absent. The table shows under 25,000 clones, with 75% to 90% occurring only once. Material for sequencing was CD8+ T cells sorted from blood. The receptor source for this set is a woman between 40 and 50 years old with rheumatoid arthritis.

The genes are TRBV5-4 and TRBJ1-1; possible D gene TRBD1, 5 bases. CDR3 length: 19 amino acids. Germline assignment: CDR1 SGHNT and CDR2 YYREEE (reference sequence). V lost 4 bases, J lost 4 bases, and 29 bases lay in between. CDR3 sequence (DNA): TGTGCCAGCAGCCCTACCATGTCAGTCGGGGCAGGAGGGTCCACTGAAGCTTTCTTT. This codes for CASSPTMSVGAGGSTEAFF.

This clone was recorded a few times. The chain couples TRBV5-1 to TRBJ2-1; 7 bases line up with TRBD1. Losses at the gene ends were 6 bases for V and 5 bases for J; bases not matched to a gene: 14. The CDR3 consists of 16 residues. Germline V gene sequence: CDR1 SGHRS, CDR2 YFSETQ. The chain's CDR3 is CASTNPPGTADNEQFF. The DNA of the CDR3 is TGCGCCAGCACCAACCCTCCGGGGACAGCAGACAATGAGCAGTTCTTC. Using reference TRBV5-1 and TRBJ2-1 for the parts outside the CDR3, the full variable domain is KAGVTQTPRYLIKTRGQQVTLSCSPISGHRSVSWYQQTPGQGLQFLFEYFSETQRNKGNFPGRFSGRQFSNSRSEMNVSTLELGDSALYLCASTNPPGTADNEQFFGPGTRLTVL.

A single count supports this clone. V gene TRBV7-3 combines with J gene TRBJ2-7, with 14 bases aligning to TRBD2. With V trimmed by 2 bases and J by 3 bases, 9 bases remained unmatched. The CDR3 runs to 18 residues. Germline CDR1 and CDR2: SGHTA and FQGTGA. The CDR3 bases are TGTGCCAGCAGCTTATTGGGACTAGCGGGAGTACTCTGCTACGAGCAGTACTTC. It codes for CASSLLGLAGVLCYEQYF.

The chain links TRBV6-5 to TRBJ1-5; tentatively, D is TRBD1 (6 bases). The CDR3 covers 14 residues. CDR1 and CDR2 from the germline V gene are MNHEY and SVGAGI. Trimming took off 6 bases at V and 7 bases at J, with 16 bases between the two ends. CDR3 loop: CASSPGGVVQPQHF. In DNA, the CDR3 is TGTGCCAGCAGCCCTGGGGGCGTGGTGCAGCCCCAGCATTTT.

The chain links TRBV16 to TRBJ2-1; D is possibly TRBD2 (7 bases). Germline V gene sequence: CDR1 KGHSY, CDR2 FQNENV. The V end lost 4 bases, the J end lost 1 base, and 20 bases lay between the germline ends. The CDR3 is made up of 18 amino acids. This chain's CDR3 is CASSPYGEGEGSYNEQFF. DNA for the CDR3: TGTGCCAGCAGCCCTTATGGCGAGGGGGAGGGGTCCTACAATGAGCAGTTCTTC.

The chain joins TRBV19 to TRBJ2-7; TRBD2 aligns across 10 bases. Germline V gives CDR1 LNHDA, CDR2 SQIVND (reference sequence). There are 14 residues in the CDR3. J was trimmed by 3 bases and V by 5 bases; bases with no gene match: 4. The CDR3 nucleotides are TGTGCCAGTAGTGTACTAGCGGGGAGCTACGAGCAGTACTTC. This codes for CASSVLAGSYEQYF.

V is TRBV6-5 and J is TRBJ2-7; TRBD2 might be the D (5 bases). V lost 3 bases to trimming and J lost 11 bases, with 11 bases between them. The CDR3 sequence is 11 residues long. Germline-derived CDR1 and CDR2 are MNHEY and SVGAGI. The CDR3 coding sequence is TGTGCCAGCAGTTATGACGGAGGAAAGTACTTC. Protein sequence: CASSYDGGKYF.

The V and J genes are TRBV30 and TRBJ2-7; 7 nucleotides match TRBD2. CDR1 is GTSNPN and CDR2 is SVGIG in the germline V gene (reference sequence). The junction had 10 bases not matched to a gene; V was cut back by 4 bases and J by 7 bases. This CDR3 is 13 amino acids long. The CDR3 DNA reads TGTGCCTGGACTGGCGGGAGCCCGGGTGAGCAGTACTTC. It specifies CAWTGGSPGEQYF.

The rearrangement links TRBV13 to TRBJ2-1; 11 bases line up with TRBD1. V was clipped by 5 bases and J by 0 bases; unmatched bases: 15. The CDR3 totals 20 residues. CDR1 and CDR2 from the germline V gene are PRHDT and FYEKMQ (reference sequence). CDR3 sequence reads: CASSATPGQGGSFSYNEQFF. DNA for the CDR3: TGTGCCAGCAGCGCCACTCCGGGACAGGGGGGCTCTTTCTCCTACAATGAGCAGTTCTTC.

The chain links TRBV27 to TRBJ1-5; D is uncertain. Deletions cut 3 bases from V and 2 bases from J, with 8 bases between. The CDR3 consists of 14 residues. The germline gives CDR1 MNHEY, CDR2 SMNVEV (reference sequence). The CDR3 bases are TGTGCCAGCAGTTTTTTGAGCGGCAATCAGCCCCAGCATTTT. Amino acids: CASSFLSGNQPQHF.